Each of the 32 T cell receptor beta chains below was sequenced from the same sample in a study of blood T cell repertoires in COVID-19. Assay used: immunoSEQ multiplex PCR; TCRdb lists only in-frame clones, some missing. This table holds about 320,000 clones, 70% to 90% found once. What was sequenced was PBMCs or T cells enriched from blood (not recorded which). The source is a woman aged 30 to 39 who had recovered from COVID-19.

The chain couples TRBV18 to TRBJ2-5, with 8 nucleotides matching TRBD1. CDR3 length: 16 residues. Germline CDR1 is KGHSH and CDR2 is LQKENI. Trimming at V came to 3 bases and at J to 5 bases, leaving 11 bases not matched to a gene. CDR3 coding DNA: TGTGCCAGCTCACCGCAACAGGGGGTAGTCCGGGAGACCCAGTACTTC. It translates to CASSPQQGVVRETQYF.

This clone has a single count. The rearrangement links TRBV6-1 to TRBJ1-4; D is unresolved. The CDR3 has 16 amino acids. V lost 2 bases and J 0 bases, leaving 10 bases between the germline ends. Germline values: CDR1 MNHNS, CDR2 SASEGT. The CDR3 nucleotides read TGTGCCAGCAGTGAATTCGCAGGCGCAACTAATGAAAAACTGTTTTTT. Amino acid sequence: CASSEFAGATNEKLFF.

This chain connects TRBV7-3 to TRBJ1-4; D is unresolved. The V end was cut by 4 bases, the J end by 1 base, with 7 bases between. Germline CDR1 reads SGHTA; CDR2 reads FQGTGA. The CDR3 spans 14 residues. The CDR3 DNA reads as TGTGCCAGCAGCTGGACTGGAACTAATGAAAAACTGTTTTTT. The encoded protein is CASSWTGTNEKLFF.

The chain is built from TRBV7-2 and TRBJ1-2, with 10 bases lining up with TRBD1. The J segment lost 8 bases and the V segment lost 4 bases, leaving 10 bases of the junction unmatched. The CDR3 extends over 15 amino acids. CDR1 and CDR2 from the germline V gene are SGHTA and FQGNSA. This chain's CDR3 is CASSSNRQGAVGYTF. DNA for the CDR3: TGTGCCAGCAGCTCCAATCGACAGGGGGCTGTAGGCTACACCTTC. Supplemented by reference TRBV7-2 and TRBJ1-2, the full variable domain reads GAGVSQSPSNKVTEKGKDVELRCDPISGHTALYWYRQSLGQGLEFLIYFQGNSAPDKSGLPSDRFSAERTGGSVSTLTIQRTQQEDSAVYLCASSSNRQGAVGYTFGSGTRLTVV.

The chain recombines TRBV5-1 with TRBJ1-6; 12 nucleotides align to TRBD1. Trimming at V came to 4 bases and at J to 7 bases, leaving 9 bases not matched to a gene. The CDR3 sequence is 17 residues long. In germline, CDR1 is SGHRS, CDR2 YFSETQ. Here the CDR3 reads CASSGAGTGGSNSPLHF. The CDR3 DNA follows: TGCGCCAGCAGCGGAGCCGGGACAGGGGGCTCCAATTCACCCCTCCACTTT. The variable domain in full, with the rest retrieved from reference TRBV5-1 and TRBJ1-6, is KAGVTQTPRYLIKTRGQQVTLSCSPISGHRSVSWYQQTPGQGLQFLFEYFSETQRNKGNFPGRFSGRQFSNSRSEMNVSTLELGDSALYLCASSGAGTGGSNSPLHFGNGTRLTVT.

The rearrangement uses TRBV19 and TRBJ2-5, with TRBD2 as a possible D gene (7 bases). V was clipped by 6 bases and J by 5 bases, with 16 bases between them. There are 14 residues in the CDR3. Germline assignment: CDR1 LNHDA and CDR2 SQIVND (reference sequence). Here the CDR3 reads CASRPAGAAETQYF. Written as DNA, the CDR3 is TGTGCCAGTAGACCCGCGGGGGCCGCGGAGACCCAGTACTTC.

The V gene is TRBV2, the J gene TRBJ2-7; D remains ambiguous. The V gene's germline CDR1 is SNHLY and CDR2 FYNNEI. The CDR3 is 12 residues long. Trimming pared 3 bases from V and 6 bases from J, leaving 9 bases between. The CDR3 is CASSETLGEQYF. CDR3 bases: TGTGCCAGCAGTGAGACTCTGGGCGAGCAGTACTTC. Complete variable domain (other parts from reference TRBV2 and TRBJ2-7): EPEVTQTPSHQVTQMGQEVILRCVPISNHLYFYWYRQILGQKVEFLVSFYNNEISEKSEIFDDQFSVERPDGSNFTLKIRSTKLEDSAMYFCASSETLGEQYFGPGTRLTVT.

This sequence joins TRBV4-1 and TRBJ1-5, with no clear D. The CDR3 is 15 amino acids. Germline lookup yields CDR1 MGHRA and CDR2 YSYEKL. Trimming pared 3 bases from V and 0 bases from J, leaving 9 bases between. CDR3 DNA sequence: TGCGCCAGCAGCCAGTTACACTATAGCAATCAGCCCCAGCATTTT. It specifies CASSQLHYSNQPQHF.

Note on this clone: The same CDR3 arises from other DNA sequences in this sample as well. The rearrangement joins TRBV5-6 to TRBJ2-3; 9 nucleotides match TRBD2. The CDR3 runs to 15 residues. The ends lost 0 bases at V and 6 bases at J; junction bases unmatched: 5. Germline V lookup: CDR1 SGHDT, CDR2 YYEEEE. CDR3 in amino acids: CASSLGGGGADTQYF. CDR3 DNA sequence: TGTGCCAGCAGCTTGGGTGGCGGGGGGGCGGATACGCAGTATTTT.

This clone was seen only once. The chain employs TRBV6-5 and TRBJ2-3, with D unresolved. Germline loops: CDR1 MNHEY, CDR2 SVGAGI. This CDR3 contains 14 residues. V was trimmed by 5 bases and J by 2 bases, leaving 11 bases between them. CDR3 sequence (DNA): TGTGCCAGCAGTCCCCGACTTCTCACAGATACGCAGTATTTT. It translates to CASSPRLLTDTQYF.

This clone was recorded only once. The rearrangement joins TRBV30 to TRBJ1-5, with D possibly TRBD1 on 5 matching bases. Trimming shortened V by 0 bases and J by 8 bases, and 11 bases separated the two germline ends. The CDR3 is 13 amino acids. Germline V gene lookup returns CDR1 GTSNPN and CDR2 SVGIG (reference sequence). The CDR3 DNA is TGTGCCTGGAGTGTAGGCGGGGACGAGCCCCAGCATTTT. Translating it yields CAWSVGGDEPQHF.

Comment on this clone: Compared with germline, one end of the junction differs, possibly owing to a read error. The chain is built from TRBV6-1 and TRBJ2-7, with a weak D call TRBD2 (6 bases). The V gene's germline CDR1 is MNHNS and CDR2 SASEGT. This CDR3 has 13 residues. DNA of the CDR3: TGTGCCAGCAGGGAAGGAGGGCTTGGCGAGCAGTACTTC. This sequence encodes CASREGGLGEQYF.

The chain links TRBV30 to TRBJ1-1; 7 nucleotides line up with TRBD1. There are 14 residues in the CDR3. The V gene's germline CDR1 is GTSNPN and CDR2 SVGIG (reference sequence). With 7 bases clipped from V and 5 bases from J, the junction kept 13 bases outside the gene matches. The CDR3 coding sequence is TGTGCCTCACAGAATAAACAGGGGTTTACTGAAGCTTTCTTT. This gives the protein CASQNKQGFTEAFF. Using reference TRBV30 and TRBJ1-1 for the parts outside the CDR3, the full variable domain is SQTIHQWPATLVQPVGSPLSLECTVEGTSNPNLYWYRQAAGRGLQLLFYSVGIGQISSEVPQNLSASRPQDRQFILSSKKLLLSDSGFYLCASQNKQGFTEAFFGQGTRLTVV.

J is TRBJ2-3 and V is TRBV30; D uncertain. Looked up from germline, CDR1 is GTSNPN and CDR2 is SVGIG (reference sequence). Trimming shortened V by 0 bases and J by 6 bases, and 10 bases separated the two germline ends. This CDR3 contains 13 residues. The CDR3 spells CAWSVQRKDTQYF. The CDR3 coding sequence is TGTGCCTGGAGTGTGCAGCGAAAGGATACGCAGTATTTT.

The CDR3 loop is CASSPNPGTGFGGYTF. The CDR3 coding sequence is TGTGCCAGCTCACCTAACCCAGGGACAGGGTTCGGTGGCTACACCTTC. This chain links TRBV18 with TRBJ1-2, with 9 bases aligning to TRBD1. Germline V lookup: CDR1 KGHSH, CDR2 LQKENI. The CDR3 is 16 residues long. Trimming took 3 bases from V and 7 from J; bases not matched to a gene: 12.

V and J are TRBV5-6 and TRBJ1-1; D is possibly TRBD1 (5 bases). The germline CDR1 and CDR2 sequences are SGHDT and YYEEEE. This CDR3 comprises 15 residues. V dropped 3 bases and J dropped 1 base, with 13 bases sitting between them. The DNA for the CDR3 is TGTGCCAGCAGCTCCGGGCCGGACAAGAACACTGAAGCTTTCTTT. Translation: CASSSGPDKNTEAFF.

This rearrangement joins TRBV27 to TRBJ2-1, with D tentatively TRBD1 (5 bases). Germline CDR1 is MNHEY and CDR2 is SMNVEV (reference sequence). Trimming pared 8 bases from V and 0 bases from J, leaving 20 bases between. CDR3 length: 17 amino acids. The CDR3 is CASGPYSGLLSYNEQFF. CDR3 in DNA: TGTGCCAGCGGGCCCTATTCAGGGTTACTCTCCTACAATGAGCAGTTCTTC.

The CDR3 is CASSQDREAFF. The CDR3 bases are TGTGCCAGCAGTCAGGACAGGGAAGCTTTCTTT. The chain is built from TRBV12-3 or TRBV12-4 and TRBJ1-1, with 7 bases identical to TRBD1. Losses at the gene ends were 5 bases for V and 8 bases for J; bases not matched to a gene: 2. There are 11 residues in the CDR3.

This clone occurred once. The chain carries TRBV19 and TRBJ1-5, with D possibly TRBD1 on 5 matching bases. This CDR3 comprises 15 residues. Trimming left V 0 bases short and J 5 bases short, with 11 bases between. Germline CDR1 is LNHDA and CDR2 is SQIVND (reference sequence). The CDR3 DNA reads TGTGCCAGTAGTATAGACCCCTCCAGGGATCAGCCCCAGCATTTT. Its translation is CASSIDPSRDQPQHF.

V is TRBV5-5 and J is TRBJ2-3, with D perhaps TRBD2 (6 bases). The CDR3 covers 16 residues. The V end was cut by 0 bases, the J end by 4 bases, with 15 bases between. Germline V lookup: CDR1 SGHKS, CDR2 YYEKEE (reference sequence). CDR3 sequence reads: CASSLEGLGGPDTQYF. The CDR3 DNA follows: TGTGCCAGCAGCTTGGAGGGTCTCGGGGGTCCAGATACGCAGTATTTT.

This clone was recorded once. This chain joins TRBV25-1 and TRBJ2-3; the match to TRBD1 covers 8 bases. V was pared by 8 bases and J by 7 bases, with 2 bases of the junction left unmatched. This CDR3 has 11 residues. CDR1 and CDR2 from the germline V gene are MGHDK and SYGVNS. The CDR3: CASRQGYTQYF. In DNA, the CDR3 is TGTGCCAGCCGACAGGGGTATACGCAGTATTTT.

V usage is TRBV5-1 and J usage is TRBJ1-2; unclear D gene. CDR1 and CDR2 from the germline V gene are SGHRS and YFSETQ. The V end was cut by 4 bases, the J end by 6 bases, with 16 bases between. The CDR3 has 14 residues. The CDR3, as DNA: TGCGCCAGCAGCCCCCCGGCCGCTAGCAATGGCTACACCTTC. Protein sequence: CASSPPAASNGYTF. The full variable domain, its missing parts supplied by reference TRBV5-1 and TRBJ1-2, is KAGVTQTPRYLIKTRGQQVTLSCSPISGHRSVSWYQQTPGQGLQFLFEYFSETQRNKGNFPGRFSGRQFSNSRSEMNVSTLELGDSALYLCASSPPAASNGYTFGSGTRLTVV.

The chain joins TRBV9 to TRBJ2-1; TRBD1 matches at 12 bases. The germline V gene encodes CDR1 SGDLS and CDR2 YYNGEE. V lost 0 bases, J lost 7 bases, and 14 bases stayed unmatched. This CDR3 has 19 amino acids. As DNA, the CDR3 is TGTGCCAGCAGCGTAGTCGGGACAGGGGGCTCTCAAAGTCAGAATGAGCAGTTCTTC. Translation: CASSVVGTGGSQSQNEQFF.

The V gene is TRBV30, the J gene TRBJ2-5; 11 nucleotides agree with TRBD1. V shed 4 bases and J 4 bases; nucleotides not matched to a gene: 8. Germline values: CDR1 GTSNPN, CDR2 SVGIG (reference sequence). The CDR3 is 15 amino acids. CDR3 residues: CAWNNADRGRETQYF. DNA for the CDR3: TGTGCCTGGAATAACGCGGACAGGGGGCGAGAGACCCAGTACTTC.

As for this clone: Other DNA sequences in this sample translate to the same CDR3. This chain uses TRBV30 with TRBJ1-5; the D gene is possibly TRBD1 (6 bases). CDR3 length: 13 residues. V was cut by 0 bases and J by 4 bases, with 7 bases left in between. Germline V lookup: CDR1 GTSNPN, CDR2 SVGIG (reference sequence). CDR3 DNA sequence: TGTGCCTGGAGTGTAGGGGGAAATCAGCCCCAGCATTTT. This sequence encodes CAWSVGGNQPQHF.

Only one count was recorded for this clone. This rearrangement joins TRBV29-1 to TRBJ1-2, with D possibly being TRBD1 (5 bases). CDR1 SQVTM and CDR2 ANQGSEA come from the germline V gene. Trimming removed 3 bases at V and 1 base at J, with 9 bases between. The CDR3 loop spans 13 amino acids. CDR3 bases: TGCAGCGTTGACCGGGGGGTTAACTATGGCTACACCTTC. It is translated as CSVDRGVNYGYTF.

The chain is built from TRBV20-1 and TRBJ1-2; D is undetermined. Trimming cost V 3 bases and J 1 base, with 12 bases left between them. CDR1 and CDR2 (germline): DFQATT, SNEGSKA (reference sequence). There are 14 residues in the CDR3. The CDR3 here is CSASSPPDNYGYTF. DNA of the CDR3: TGCAGTGCTAGTAGCCCTCCCGATAACTATGGCTACACCTTC.

V and J are TRBV3-1 (or the pseudogene TRBV3-2) and TRBJ1-1; D is ambiguous. The CDR3 length is 16 residues. V was clipped by 2 bases and J by 5 bases, with 18 bases between them. Germline assignment: CDR1 LGHDT and CDR2 YNNKEL (reference sequence). Here the CDR3 reads CASSQITTVAGTEAFF. The DNA for the CDR3 is TGTGCCAGCAGCCAAATCACTACGGTCGCGGGGACTGAAGCTTTCTTT.

The V gene is TRBV5-5, the J gene TRBJ1-1; 9 nucleotides match TRBD1. CDR3 length equals 15 residues. J was trimmed by 4 bases and V by 4 bases; bases with no gene match: 8. CDR1 and CDR2 from the germline V gene are SGHKS and YYEKEE (reference sequence). The CDR3 nucleotides are TGTGCCAGCAGCCCTAGGACAGGGGAGGGCACTGAAGCTTTCTTT. Protein sequence: CASSPRTGEGTEAFF.

The J gene is TRBJ1-1, the V gene TRBV10-3; D is undetermined. Germline assignment: CDR1 ENHRY and CDR2 SYGVKD. CDR3 length equals 13 residues. V shed 2 bases and J shed 4 bases, with 8 bases lying between them. The CDR3 protein is CAISETGTTEAFF. Here the CDR3 DNA reads TGTGCCATCAGTGAGACGGGAACCACTGAAGCTTTCTTT.

The rearrangement joins TRBV19 to TRBJ1-1; TRBD1 aligns across 7 bases. The CDR3 contains 16 residues. The trim removed 4 bases at V and 0 bases at J, leaving 8 bases unmatched. The germline V gene encodes CDR1 LNHDA and CDR2 SQIVND (reference sequence). Written as DNA, the CDR3 is TGTGCCAGTAGTACTCTCGCGGGACAGTTGAACACTGAAGCTTTCTTT. Translated: CASSTLAGQLNTEAFF.

The chain links TRBV7-8 to TRBJ2-1, with TRBD2 matching over 8 bases. CDR3 length: 15 residues. With V trimmed by 2 bases and J by 4 bases, 4 bases remained unmatched. CDR1 and CDR2 (germline): SGHVS, FQNEAQ. The CDR3 spells CASSLQRGIYNEQFF. The DNA for the CDR3 is TGTGCCAGCAGCTTACAGCGGGGGATTTACAATGAGCAGTTCTTC.